Sequencing of this T cell receptor (beta chain) was carried out in a study of T cells after yellow fever vaccination. Study as a whole: Fractions with few cells were prepared using SMART-Seq v4 Ultra Low Input.

This clonotype was detected many times. Its matching antigen is unknown. Study findings and constraints: The booster response re-showed most primary clones: roughly 97% CD4, around 85% CD8. Abundant bulk-derived clonotypes could contaminate FACS-sorted repertoires.

V shed 6 bases, J shed 14 bases, and the junction held 13 bases outside the gene matches. There are 15 residues in the CDR3. TCRdb processed the 5' RACE reads anew with MiXCR; each CDR3 protein has one entry. The sample yields 600,000 to 750,000 distinct CDR3 sequences, 9% to 15% seen once. V usage is TRBV12-3 or TRBV12-4 and J usage is TRBJ2-1; TRBD2 aligns across 13 bases. The TCR sequence derives from a man younger than 40 who received the YFV17D yellow fever vaccine. The sequences come from PBMCs, collected on the day of the yellow fever booster vaccination. CDR3 coding DNA: TGTGCCAGCAGCCTAACTAGCGGGAGGGGAGTAAAGAAGTTCTTC. Protein product: CASSLTSGRGVKKFF.